The clone carrying this TCR beta chain was counted at least ten times. The target antigen is unknown. The sample is drawn from a study of T cells in Graves' hyperthyroidism and ophthalmopathy. V shed 1 base, J shed 1 base, and the junction held 5 bases outside the gene matches. There are 15 residues in the CDR3. Per the germline V gene, CDR1 is DFQATT and CDR2 is SNEGSKA (reference sequence). The study's findings and limits: Most thyroid clonotypes expanded above 0.001 were also detected in blood.

It was RNA transcripts that yielded the amplified TCR beta CDR3 regions. First-round RT-PCR of the TCR CDR3 relied on the HTBI primer set. TCRdb re-analysed the multiplex PCR reads in MiXCR, keeping a single row per CDR3 protein. The sample holds 550,000 to 850,000 distinct CDR3 sequences, around 19% seen once. The source is a woman aged 50 to 60 with Graves' hyperthyroidism that later progressed to Graves' ophthalmopathy. This rearrangement joins TRBV20-1 to TRBJ1-1; 8 bases are shared with TRBD1. Sequenced sample: blood. The CDR3 nucleotides read TGCAGTGCTAGAGGGCAGGGGGCTTGGAACACTGAAGCTTTCTTT. Its translation: CSARGQGAWNTEAFF.